This T cell receptor (beta chain) appears in the sequencing data of a study of Graves' ophthalmopathy and Graves' hyperthyroidism. Overall study: Hyperthyroidism qualified as stable when ophthalmopathy did not develop within 18 months of follow-up.

From RNA, the CDR3 regions of TCR beta chains were amplified and sequenced. In the first round, RT-PCR was carried out with HTBI primers, and a multiplex PCR formed the second round. TCRdb re-called the multiplex PCR reads with MiXCR, one entry per CDR3 protein. The sample includes about 500,000 distinct CDR3 sequences, less than 45% of them seen just once. The CDR3 has 13 residues. Trimming at V came to 5 bases and at J to 4 bases, leaving 5 bases not matched to a gene. Germline V gives CDR1 MDHEN, CDR2 SYDVKM. This clonotype has ten or more counts. Sequenced sample: peripheral blood or thyroid tissue (not recorded which). The sequence came from an adult man with Graves' hyperthyroidism. The chain links TRBV28 to TRBJ2-7; TRBD1 matches 7 bases. This CDR3 is CASSIDRAYEQYF. The CDR3 DNA reads as TGTGCCAGCAGTATCGACAGGGCTTACGAGCAGTACTTC. Combining the CDR3 with reference TRBV28 and TRBJ2-7 gives the whole variable domain DVKVTQSSRYLVKRTGEKVFLECVQDMDHENMFWYRQDPGLGLRLIYFSYDVKMKEKGDIPEGYSVSREKKERFSLILESASTNQTSMYLCASSIDRAYEQYFGPGTRLTVT.